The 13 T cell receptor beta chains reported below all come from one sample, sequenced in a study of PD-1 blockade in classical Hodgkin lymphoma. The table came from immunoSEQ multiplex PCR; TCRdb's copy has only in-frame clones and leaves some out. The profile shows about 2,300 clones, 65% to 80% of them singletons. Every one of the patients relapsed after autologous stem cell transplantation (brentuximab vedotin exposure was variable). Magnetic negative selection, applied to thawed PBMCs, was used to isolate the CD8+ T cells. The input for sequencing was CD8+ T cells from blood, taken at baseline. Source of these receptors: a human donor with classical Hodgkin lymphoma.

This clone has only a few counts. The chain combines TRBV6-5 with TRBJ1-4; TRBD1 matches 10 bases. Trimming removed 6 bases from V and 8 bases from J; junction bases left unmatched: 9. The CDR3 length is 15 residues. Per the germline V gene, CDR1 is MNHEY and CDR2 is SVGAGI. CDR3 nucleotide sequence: TGTGCCAGCAGACCCGGGACAGGGGAAGTAGAAAAACTGTTTTTT. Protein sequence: CASRPGTGEVEKLFF.

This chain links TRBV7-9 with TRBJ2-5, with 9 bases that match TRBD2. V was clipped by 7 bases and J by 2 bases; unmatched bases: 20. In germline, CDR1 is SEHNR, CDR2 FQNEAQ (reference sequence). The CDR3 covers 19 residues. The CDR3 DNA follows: TGTGCCAGCACCTTCCTCCGGGAGCGGGAGGTGGACTTGCAAGAGACCCAGTACTTC. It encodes CASTFLREREVDLQETQYF.

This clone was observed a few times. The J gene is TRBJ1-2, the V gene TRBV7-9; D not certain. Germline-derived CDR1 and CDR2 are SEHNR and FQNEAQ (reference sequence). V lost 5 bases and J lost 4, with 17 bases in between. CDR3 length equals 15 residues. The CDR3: CASSPSSGATYGYTF. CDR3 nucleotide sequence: TGTGCCAGCAGCCCTTCTTCGGGAGCCACCTATGGCTACACCTTC.

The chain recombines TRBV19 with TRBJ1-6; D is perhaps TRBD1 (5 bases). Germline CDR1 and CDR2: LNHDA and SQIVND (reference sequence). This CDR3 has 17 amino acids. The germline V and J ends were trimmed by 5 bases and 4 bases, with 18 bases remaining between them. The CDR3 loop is CASSLTGRARYNSPLHF. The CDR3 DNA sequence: TGTGCCAGTAGTCTCACAGGCCGGGCGAGATATAATTCACCCCTCCACTTT.

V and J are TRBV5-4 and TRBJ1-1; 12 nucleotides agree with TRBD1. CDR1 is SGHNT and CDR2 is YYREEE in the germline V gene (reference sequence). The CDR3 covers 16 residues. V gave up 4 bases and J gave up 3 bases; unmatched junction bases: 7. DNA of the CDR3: TGTGCCAGCAGCGCCGGGACAGGGGGCGTGTACACTGAAGCTTTCTTT. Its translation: CASSAGTGGVYTEAFF. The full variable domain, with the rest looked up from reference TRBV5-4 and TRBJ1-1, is ETGVTQSPTHLIKTRGQQVTLRCSSQSGHNTVSWYQQALGQGPQFIFQYYREEENGRGNFPPRFSGLQFPNYSSELNVNALELDDSALYLCASSAGTGGVYTEAFFGQGTRLTVV.

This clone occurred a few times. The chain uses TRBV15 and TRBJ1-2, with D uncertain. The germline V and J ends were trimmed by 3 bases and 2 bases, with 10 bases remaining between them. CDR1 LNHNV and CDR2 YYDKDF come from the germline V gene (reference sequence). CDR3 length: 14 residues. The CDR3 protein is CATSSSAGNYGYTF. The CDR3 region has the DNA TGTGCCACCAGCAGCTCCGCCGGGAACTATGGCTACACCTTC.

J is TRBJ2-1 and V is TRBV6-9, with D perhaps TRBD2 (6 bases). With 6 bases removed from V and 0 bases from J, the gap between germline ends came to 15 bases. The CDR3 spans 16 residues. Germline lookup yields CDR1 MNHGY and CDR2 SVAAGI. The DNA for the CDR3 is TGTGCCAGCAGGACCGGGACTTCTAGCTCCTACAATGAGCAGTTCTTC. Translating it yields CASRTGTSSSYNEQFF.

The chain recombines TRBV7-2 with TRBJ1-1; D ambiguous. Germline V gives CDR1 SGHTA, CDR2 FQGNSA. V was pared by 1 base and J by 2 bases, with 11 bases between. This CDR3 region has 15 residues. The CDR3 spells CASSLGVGGNTEAFF. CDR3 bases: TGTGCCAGCAGCTTAGGAGTGGGAGGAAACACTGAAGCTTTCTTT.

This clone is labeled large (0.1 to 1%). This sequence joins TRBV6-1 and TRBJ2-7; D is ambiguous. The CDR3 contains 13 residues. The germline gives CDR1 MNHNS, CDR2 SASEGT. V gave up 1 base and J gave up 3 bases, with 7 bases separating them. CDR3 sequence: CASSEGPNYEQYV. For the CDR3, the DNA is TGTGCCAGCAGTGAAGGCCCTAACTACGAGCAGTACGTC.

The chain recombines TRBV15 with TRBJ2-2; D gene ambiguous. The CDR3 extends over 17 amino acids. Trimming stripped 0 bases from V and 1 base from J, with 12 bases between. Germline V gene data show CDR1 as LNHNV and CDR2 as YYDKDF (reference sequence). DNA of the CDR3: TGTGCCACCAGCAGAGATTGGCAGGATCGGAACACCGGGGAGCTGTTTTTT. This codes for CATSRDWQDRNTGELFF.

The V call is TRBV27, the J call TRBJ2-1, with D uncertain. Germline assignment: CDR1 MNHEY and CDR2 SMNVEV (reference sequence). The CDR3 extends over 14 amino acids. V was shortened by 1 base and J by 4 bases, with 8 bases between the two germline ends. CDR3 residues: CASSLLTTYNEQFF. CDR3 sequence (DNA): TGTGCCAGCAGTTTATTGACAACTTACAATGAGCAGTTCTTC.

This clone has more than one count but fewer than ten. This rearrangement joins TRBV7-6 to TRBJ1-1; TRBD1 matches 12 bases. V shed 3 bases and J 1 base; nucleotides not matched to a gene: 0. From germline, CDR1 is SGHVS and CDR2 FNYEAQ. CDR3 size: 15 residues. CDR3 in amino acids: CASSLGQGANTEAFF. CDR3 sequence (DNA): TGTGCCAGCAGCTTGGGACAGGGGGCGAACACTGAAGCTTTCTTT. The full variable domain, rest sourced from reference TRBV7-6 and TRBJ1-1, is GAGVSQSPRYKVTKRGQDVALRCDPISGHVSLYWYRQALGQGPEFLTYFNYEAQQDKSGLPNDRFSAERPEGSISTLTIQRTEQRDSAMYRCASSLGQGANTEAFFGQGTRLTVV.

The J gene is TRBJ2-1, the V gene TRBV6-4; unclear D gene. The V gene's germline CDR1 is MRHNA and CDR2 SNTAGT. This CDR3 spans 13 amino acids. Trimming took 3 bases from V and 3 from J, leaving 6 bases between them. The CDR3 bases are TGTGCCAGCAGTGAACGGTACTACAATGAGCAGTTCTTC. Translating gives CASSERYYNEQFF.